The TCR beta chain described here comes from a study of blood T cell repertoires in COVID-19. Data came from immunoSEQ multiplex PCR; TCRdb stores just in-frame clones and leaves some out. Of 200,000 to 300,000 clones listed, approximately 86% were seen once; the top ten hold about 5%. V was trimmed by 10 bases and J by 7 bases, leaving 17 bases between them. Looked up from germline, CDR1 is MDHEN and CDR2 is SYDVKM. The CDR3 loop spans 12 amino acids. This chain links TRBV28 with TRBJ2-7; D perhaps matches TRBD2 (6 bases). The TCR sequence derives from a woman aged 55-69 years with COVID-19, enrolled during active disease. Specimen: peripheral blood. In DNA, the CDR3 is TGTGCCACTAAAGCGTCAGGGAGGGAGCAGTACTTC. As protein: CATKASGREQYF. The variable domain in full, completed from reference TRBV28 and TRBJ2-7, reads DVKVTQSSRYLVKRTGEKVFLECVQDMDHENMFWYRQDPGLGLRLIYFSYDVKMKEKGDIPEGYSVSREKKERFSLILESASTNQTSMYLCATKASGREQYFGPGTRLTVT.